These 17 T cell receptor beta chains were sequenced from one sample in a study of shared clonotypes between healthy human individuals. The data were produced by immunoSEQ multiplex PCR, yet TCRdb's version contains in-frame clones alone and is incomplete. The data hold around 500,000 clones, with 76% observed a single time. Source material: PBMCs. The receptors come from a woman aged 40 to 49 in good health. Some clones in this sample may be carry-over from other donors' samples.

This clone was counted only a few times. The chain combines TRBV28 with TRBJ1-4, with TRBD1 as a possible D gene (6 bases). The CDR3 is made up of 14 amino acids. Trimming stripped 4 bases from V and 0 bases from J, with 6 bases between. Looked up from germline, CDR1 is MDHEN and CDR2 is SYDVKM. CDR3 coding DNA: TGTGCCAGCAGTTCAGGGGCAACTAATGAAAAACTGTTTTTT. Encoded protein: CASSSGATNEKLFF.

The CDR3 coding sequence is TGTGCCAGCAGCGTAGACCAGGGGAGCACCGGGGAGCTGTTTTTT. Translated: CASSVDQGSTGELFF. The gene calls are TRBV9 and TRBJ2-2; maybe TRBD1 (6 bases). Germline-derived CDR1 and CDR2 are SGDLS and YYNGEE. The V end was cut by 0 bases, the J end by 4 bases, with 10 bases between. This CDR3 is built from 15 residues.

The CDR3 here is CASSLASGRSGEQYF. The CDR3 DNA follows: TGTGCCAGCAGCTTAGCTAGCGGGAGGTCAGGCGAGCAGTACTTC. V is TRBV7-2 and J is TRBJ2-7; 10 bases align to TRBD2. Germline CDR1 SGHTA, CDR2 FQGNSA. CDR3 length equals 15 residues. The J segment lost 6 bases and the V segment lost 0 bases, leaving 5 bases of the junction unmatched. The complete variable domain, with remaining parts taken from reference TRBV7-2 and TRBJ2-7, reads GAGVSQSPSNKVTEKGKDVELRCDPISGHTALYWYRQSLGQGLEFLIYFQGNSAPDKSGLPSDRFSAERTGGSVSTLTIQRTQQEDSAVYLCASSLASGRSGEQYFGPGTRLTVT.

The chain is built from TRBV18 and TRBJ2-5; tentatively, D is TRBD1 or TRBD2 (6 bases each). TRBJ2-7 matches the DNA end more closely, so the J call is doubtful. CDR3 length: 16 amino acids. CDR1 is KGHSH, CDR2 LQKENI, per germline. CDR3 region: CASSPAGSTRGDEQYF. The CDR3 region has the DNA TGTGCCAGCTCACCAGCGGGTTCGACAAGGGGGGACGAGCAGTACTTC.

The V call is TRBV27, the J call TRBJ1-1; D might be TRBD1 (5 bases). There are 14 residues in the CDR3. The V gene lost 8 bases and the J gene lost 2 bases, with 15 bases spanning the gap. Germline lookup yields CDR1 MNHEY and CDR2 SMNVEV (reference sequence). DNA of the CDR3: TGTGCCAGCGGCCGGAGGACAAAAAACACTGAAGCTTTCTTT. Translation gives CASGRRTKNTEAFF.

The chain joins TRBV19 to TRBJ1-4; 7 bases map to TRBD1. The CDR3 runs to 13 residues. Germline values: CDR1 LNHDA, CDR2 SQIVND (reference sequence). The V gene end was trimmed by 4 bases and the J gene end by 7 bases; junction bases not matched to a gene: 3. CDR3 protein: CASSTGGAEKLFF. The CDR3 region has the DNA TGTGCCAGTAGTACAGGGGGGGCTGAAAAACTGTTTTTT. Full variable domain (rest looked up from reference TRBV19 and TRBJ1-4): DGGITQSPKYLFRKEGQNVTLSCEQNLNHDAMYWYRQDPGQGLRLIYYSQIVNDFQKGDIAEGYSVSREKKESFPLTVTSAQKNPTAFYLCASSTGGAEKLFFGSGTQLSVL.

V is TRBV2 and J is TRBJ2-3; D is unclear. Germline V CDR1 and CDR2: SNHLY, FYNNEI. This CDR3 comprises 14 residues. V was shortened by 4 bases and J by 2 bases, with 10 bases between the two germline ends. The DNA of the CDR3 is TGTGCCAGCAGTGGTCCCACTCTCACAGATACGCAGTATTTT. This codes for CASSGPTLTDTQYF.

The rearrangement joins TRBV11-3 to TRBJ1-5; D uncertain. The germline V gene has CDR1 SGHNT and CDR2 YENEEA. Trimming left V 1 base short and J 7 bases short, with 8 bases between. This CDR3 is 13 amino acids long. The CDR3: CASSLGSRQPQHF. The CDR3 DNA sequence: TGTGCCAGCAGCTTAGGTTCACGGCAGCCCCAGCATTTT.

The rearrangement joins TRBV11-2 to TRBJ2-5, with D perhaps being TRBD1 or TRBD2 (7 bases each). V was trimmed by 9 bases and J by 3 bases, leaving 17 bases between them. The length of the CDR3 is 14 residues. Germline CDR1 and CDR2: SGHAT and FQNNGV. DNA for the CDR3: TGTGCCAGTCTGAGCGGGACAGATAAAGAGACCCAGTACTTC. The encoded protein is CASLSGTDKETQYF.

The rearrangement joins TRBV28 to TRBJ2-2; 9 bases are shared with TRBD2. CDR1 and CDR2 from the germline V gene are MDHEN and SYDVKM. The CDR3 runs 16 residues. Losses at the gene ends were 2 bases for V and 5 bases for J; bases not matched to a gene: 6. The CDR3 DNA is TGTGCCAGCAGTTTACCCGGACTAGCGCATACCGGGGAGCTGTTTTTT. Translated, it gives CASSLPGLAHTGELFF.

The rearrangement links TRBV5-6 to TRBJ2-1; tentative D call: TRBD2 (6 bases). Trimming removed 0 bases from V and 4 bases from J, with 17 bases in between. CDR1 is SGHDT and CDR2 is YYEEEE in the germline V gene. This CDR3 comprises 17 residues. Written as DNA, the CDR3 is TGTGCCAGCAGCTTGGTGGCTAGCGCTTACCTTTACAATGAGCAGTTCTTC. It is translated as CASSLVASAYLYNEQFF.

The rearrangement joins TRBV2 to TRBJ2-2; no clear D gene. Germline values: CDR1 SNHLY, CDR2 FYNNEI. CDR3 size: 14 residues. The ends were cut back, 4 bases at V and 0 bases at J, with 6 bases in the middle. The CDR3 coding sequence is TGTGCCAGCAGTGGAGGAACGAACACCGGGGAGCTGTTTTTT. As protein: CASSGGTNTGELFF. Looking up the rest from reference TRBV2 and TRBJ2-2 gives the full variable domain: EPEVTQTPSHQVTQMGQEVILRCVPISNHLYFYWYRQILGQKVEFLVSFYNNEISEKSEIFDDQFSVERPDGSNFTLKIRSTKLEDSAMYFCASSGGTNTGELFFGEGSRLTVL.

This chain joins TRBV5-1 and TRBJ2-7, with 12 bases that match TRBD2. The CDR3 extends over 18 amino acids. Per the germline V gene, CDR1 is SGHRS and CDR2 is YFSETQ. V lost 4 bases, J lost 4 bases, and 15 bases stayed unmatched. This chain's CDR3 is CASSPGLAGFRRFYEQYF. In DNA, the CDR3 is TGCGCCAGCAGCCCCGGACTAGCGGGGTTTCGGAGATTTTACGAGCAGTACTTC. The full variable domain, its missing parts supplied by reference TRBV5-1 and TRBJ2-7, is KAGVTQTPRYLIKTRGQQVTLSCSPISGHRSVSWYQQTPGQGLQFLFEYFSETQRNKGNFPGRFSGRQFSNSRSEMNVSTLELGDSALYLCASSPGLAGFRRFYEQYFGPGTRLTVT.

The V call is TRBV7-8, the J call TRBJ1-4; D may be TRBD1 (6 bases). V gave up 5 bases and J gave up 4 bases, with 14 bases separating them. The V gene's germline CDR1 is SGHVS and CDR2 FQNEAQ. This CDR3 is 15 amino acids long. The CDR3 DNA follows: TGTGCCAGCAGCCACGGACAGTCCCATAATGAAAAACTGTTTTTT. This sequence encodes CASSHGQSHNEKLFF.

The sample holds one count of this clone. The rearrangement joins TRBV5-4 to TRBJ2-5; 8 positions match TRBD1. In germline, CDR1 is SGHNT, CDR2 YYREEE (reference sequence). The CDR3 spans 16 residues. V shed 4 bases, J shed 0 bases, and the junction held 8 bases outside the gene matches. CDR3 bases: TGTGCCAGCAGCCCTAGGACACAGGGGGACCAAGAGACCCAGTACTTC. Translating gives CASSPRTQGDQETQYF.

With regard to this clone: This CDR3 is also generated by other DNA sequences in the sample. This chain uses TRBV5-1 with TRBJ1-4, with TRBD1 matching over 10 bases. The V and J ends lost 4 bases and 7 bases, in that order; junction bases with no gene match: 7. The CDR3 consists of 15 residues. Looked up from germline, CDR1 is SGHRS and CDR2 is YFSETQ. The CDR3 sequence: CASSIEGTGVEKLFF. In DNA, the CDR3 is TGCGCCAGCAGCATAGAAGGGACAGGGGTTGAAAAACTGTTTTTT. Supplemented by reference TRBV5-1 and TRBJ1-4, the full variable domain reads KAGVTQTPRYLIKTRGQQVTLSCSPISGHRSVSWYQQTPGQGLQFLFEYFSETQRNKGNFPGRFSGRQFSNSRSEMNVSTLELGDSALYLCASSIEGTGVEKLFFGSGTQLSVL.

This clone was seen only a few times. The CDR3 nucleotides are TGTGCCAGCAGCTTAGGGACTAGCGCAGATACGCAGTATTTT. It translates to CASSLGTSADTQYF. The V and J genes are TRBV7-2 and TRBJ2-3; 9 bases line up with TRBD2. The V gene end was trimmed by 1 base and the J gene end by 4 bases; junction bases not matched to a gene: 0. Germline CDR1 reads SGHTA; CDR2 reads FQGNSA. The CDR3 length is 14 residues.